This is a list of T cell receptor beta chains from one sample in a study of blood T cell repertoires in COVID-19. Data came from immunoSEQ multiplex PCR; TCRdb stores just in-frame clones and leaves some out. The sample yields 150,000 to 200,000 clones, more than 75% seen once. Material: peripheral blood. These receptors were collected from a woman aged 55-69 years with COVID-19, enrolled during active disease. Each CDR3 is given with its conserved first and last residue. A D gene is named only where the DNA matches it firmly. Clone size, where shown, is once, few, many, or a class for clones that have expanded.

clone_size,d_call,j_call,v_call,cdr3_aa,cdr3_nt
NA,NA,TRBJ2-3,TRBV7-2,CASSPRRGRGYTDTQYF,TGTGCCAGCAGCCCGAGGAGGGGAAGGGGATACACAGATACGCAGTATTTT
NA,NA,TRBJ2-7,TRBV7-9,CASSPRPDQGPWSYEQYF,TGTGCCAGCAGCCCTAGACCTGACCAGGGGCCGTGGTCCTACGAGCAGTACTTC
NA,TRBD1,TRBJ2-1,TRBV6-6,CASSLRTGGRDEQFF,TGTGCCAGCAGTCTACGGACAGGGGGCAGGGATGAGCAGTTCTTC
NA,TRBD2,TRBJ2-1,TRBV9,CASSPSGALLNEQFF,TGTGCCAGCAGCCCTAGCGGGGCCCTTCTCAATGAGCAGTTCTTC
once,NA,TRBJ1-4,TRBV28,CASSFGEKLFF,TGTGCCAGCAGTTTCGGTGAAAAACTGTTTTTT
few,NA,TRBJ1-5,TRBV19,CASSISSGGNQPQHF,TGTGCCAGTAGTATATCCTCGGGGGGCAATCAGCCCCAGCATTTT
once,NA,TRBJ2-1,TRBV9,CASSPRTILNEQFF,TGTGCCAGCAGCCCCCGGACAATCCTCAATGAGCAGTTCTTC
NA,NA,TRBJ1-2,TRBV27,CASSFGREAFYGYTF,TGTGCCAGCAGTTTTGGCAGGGAAGCTTTCTATGGCTACACCTTC
few,NA,TRBJ1-1,TRBV7-9,CASSLGPIEAFF,TGTGCCAGCAGCTTGGGGCCGATTGAAGCTTTCTTT
NA,TRBD1,TRBJ1-2,TRBV7-2,CASSPTQGERLDYGYTF,TGTGCCAGCAGCCCTACCCAGGGGGAAAGGTTGGACTATGGCTACACCTTC
NA,TRBD1,TRBJ1-4,TRBV7-9,CASSLAGQANEKLFF,TGTGCCAGCAGCTTGGCGGGACAGGCTAATGAAAAACTGTTTTTT
NA,TRBD2,TRBJ2-2,TRBV7-2,CASRTGGPYTGELFF,TGTGCCAGCAGAACGGGGGGGCCGTACACCGGGGAGCTGTTTTTT
NA,TRBD1,TRBJ1-1,TRBV6-5,CASGRTKGTGKAFF,TGTGCCAGCGGCCGGACCAAAGGGACAGGGAAAGCTTTCTTT
NA,TRBD1,TRBJ1-3,TRBV5-6,CASSLVGQGADGNTIYF,TGTGCCAGCAGCTTAGTAGGTCAGGGGGCGGACGGAAACACCATATATTTT
NA,TRBD2,TRBJ2-1,TRBV5-4,CASSHPTSGSKLGEQFF,TGTGCCAGCAGCCATCCTACTAGCGGGAGCAAGTTGGGTGAGCAGTTCTTC
NA,NA,TRBJ2-3,TRBV5-5,CASSLGLGTDTQYF,TGTGCCAGCAGCTTGGGACTAGGCACAGATACGCAGTATTTT
NA,TRBD1,TRBJ2-1,TRBV19,CASSKPGQGTNEQFF,TGTGCCAGTAGTAAGCCGGGACAGGGTACGAATGAGCAGTTCTTC
NA,NA,TRBJ1-5,TRBV6-5,CASTRMGGSNQPQHF,TGTGCCAGCACCCGAATGGGGGGGAGCAATCAGCCCCAGCATTTT
NA,NA,TRBJ2-5,TRBV18,CASSPPSVRKETQYF,TGTGCCAGCTCACCACCGTCGGTCCGAAAAGAGACCCAGTACTTC
NA,NA,TRBJ1-5,TRBV2,CASRNQGGQPQHF,TGTGCCAGCCGGAATCAGGGTGGTCAGCCCCAGCATTTT
NA,TRBD2,TRBJ2-2,TRBV10-3,CAIGRVTDGELFF,TGTGCCATTGGGAGGGTAACGGACGGGGAGCTGTTTTTT
NA,TRBD1,TRBJ2-2,TRBV7-2,CASSSPGGTGNTGELFF,TGTGCCAGCAGCTCTCCTGGAGGGACAGGGAACACCGGGGAGCTGTTTTTT
NA,NA,TRBJ1-2,TRBV6-5,CASRQGTNYGYTF,TGTGCCAGCCGCCAGGGAACTAACTATGGCTACACCTTC
once,NA,TRBJ1-3,TRBV5-1,CASSAGAAGNTIYF,TGCGCCAGCAGTGCGGGGGCTGCTGGAAACACCATATATTTT
few,TRBD2,TRBJ2-2,TRBV4-2,CASSHLLAGGRDGELFF,TGTGCCAGCAGCCATCTACTAGCGGGAGGGCGCGACGGGGAGCTGTTTTTT
NA,TRBD1,TRBJ1-4,TRBV18,CASSLGTGDEKLFF,TGTGCCAGCTCACTCGGGACAGGGGACGAAAAACTGTTTTTT
NA,NA,TRBJ1-2,TRBV29-1,CSVEDIGREGYTF,TGCAGCGTTGAAGATATAGGCAGGGAAGGCTACACCTTC
NA,TRBD1,TRBJ1-4,TRBV4-1,CASSWTGDREKLFF,TGCGCCAGCAGCTGGACAGGGGATAGGGAAAAACTGTTTTTT
NA,NA,TRBJ2-2,TRBV19,CASSSGWSTGELFF,TGTGCCAGTAGTTCCGGCTGGAGCACCGGGGAGCTGTTTTTT
few,TRBD1,TRBJ1-6,TRBV5-8,CASSLGGTGGENSPLHF,TGTGCCAGCAGCTTGGGTGGGACAGGGGGCGAGAATTCACCCCTCCACTTT
few,NA,TRBJ2-2,TRBV5-1,CASSSGWNTGELFF,TGCGCCAGCAGCTCAGGGTGGAACACCGGGGAGCTGTTTTTT
NA,NA,TRBJ2-6,TRBV6-5,CASTRVSSGANVLTF,TGTGCCAGCACCAGGGTTTCCTCTGGGGCCAACGTCCTGACTTTC
NA,NA,TRBJ1-1,TRBV6-2/TRBV6-3,CASSGYRAVGSTEAFF,TGTGCCAGCAGTGGTTACAGGGCCGTTGGTAGTACTGAAGCTTTCTTT
NA,NA,TRBJ1-5,TRBV28,CVARGGGGNQPQHF,TGTGTCGCCAGGGGCGGGGGGGGCAATCAGCCCCAGCATTTT
NA,TRBD1,TRBJ1-1,TRBV5-1,CASSLKDRGHLGGNTEAFF,TGCGCCAGCAGCTTAAAGGACAGGGGGCATCTGGGAGGAAACACTGAAGCTTTCTTT
NA,TRBD1,TRBJ1-1,TRBV11-2,CASSFTGGRNTEAFF,TGTGCCAGCAGCTTTACAGGGGGCCGGAACACTGAAGCTTTCTTT
NA,TRBD2,TRBJ2-2,TRBV4-2,CASSHIRLAGGPDTGELFF,TGTGCCAGCAGCCACATACGACTAGCGGGAGGCCCCGACACCGGGGAGCTGTTTTTT
NA,NA,TRBJ2-7,TRBV20-1,CSARGNEQYF,TGCAGTGCCAGGGGCAACGAGCAGTACTTC
NA,TRBD1,TRBJ2-7,TRBV19,CASSITGAPYEQYF,TGTGCCAGTAGTATAACAGGGGCCCCCTACGAGCAGTACTTC
NA,NA,TRBJ1-1,TRBV18,CASSPERGSTEAFF,TGTGCCAGCTCACCAGAAAGGGGGAGCACTGAAGCTTTCTTT
NA,TRBD1,TRBJ2-5,TRBV5-1,CASSSGQADQETQYF,TGCGCCAGCAGCTCGGGACAGGCGGACCAAGAGACCCAGTACTTC
NA,NA,TRBJ1-1,TRBV2,CASSEGPGYTEAFF,TGTGCCAGCAGTGAAGGCCCCGGGTACACTGAAGCTTTCTTT
NA,NA,TRBJ1-2,TRBV4-1,CASSQESSRGYGYTF,TGCGCCAGCAGCCAAGAATCCTCCCGGGGCTATGGCTACACCTTC
many,NA,TRBJ2-1,TRBV28,CASSETVSSYNEQFF,TGTGCCAGCAGTGAGACTGTAAGCTCCTACAATGAGCAGTTCTTC
few,NA,TRBJ1-1,TRBV6-5,CASRGAAFSAEAFF,TGTGCCAGCAGGGGGGCAGCCTTCAGCGCTGAAGCTTTCTTT
NA,NA,TRBJ1-2,TRBV7-2,CASSLGQGLGYGYTF,TGTGCCAGCAGCTTAGGGCAGGGACTAGGCTATGGCTACACCTTC
NA,TRBD1,TRBJ2-3,TRBV28,CATWGQGKGKSLYTQYF,TGTGCCACGTGGGGACAGGGTAAGGGGAAAAGCCTATATACGCAGTATTTT
NA,NA,TRBJ1-1,TRBV30,CAWGEGALGNTEAFF,TGTGCCTGGGGAGAAGGGGCCCTGGGGAACACTGAAGCTTTCTTT
NA,TRBD1,TRBJ2-3,TRBV10-3,CAISEFQGATDTQYF,TGTGCCATCAGTGAGTTCCAGGGGGCAACAGATACGCAGTATTTT
NA,TRBD1,TRBJ1-1,TRBV5-5,CASSSLGTGNTEAFF,TGTGCCAGCAGCTCACTCGGGACAGGGAACACTGAAGCTTTCTTT
NA,NA,TRBJ2-7,TRBV28,CASSFPRASYEQYF,TGTGCCAGCAGTTTTCCCAGGGCATCGTACGAGCAGTACTTC
NA,TRBD2,TRBJ2-3,TRBV7-8,CASSLFTLAGSSTDTQYF,TGTGCCAGCAGCTTATTTACCCTAGCGGGATCTAGCACAGATACGCAGTATTTT